This T cell receptor (beta chain) was obtained from a study of long-term antiretroviral therapy in people with HIV. Study at large: Initial samples were collected about a decade before the 2015 immediate-ART recommendation. Study-level findings and limits: HIV repertoires covered narrower CDR3 length ranges than controls did. ART adherence, viral resistance and therapy changes were not recorded.

Run at survey level, the immunoSEQ assay was version v3.0. Sequenced by immunoSEQ multiplex PCR; TCRdb stores in-frame clones only, minus some. This table holds roughly 22,000 clones, approximately 80% found once. As concerns this clone: Its cognate antigen is unknown.

Treatment for all HIV-infected participants took place in the United States. Looked up from germline, CDR1 is SGHRS and CDR2 is YFSETQ. The length of the CDR3 is 14 residues. Trimming shortened V by 4 bases and J by 5 bases, and 13 bases separated the two germline ends. The chain has TRBV5-1 and TRBJ1-5, with D possibly TRBD1 on 5 matching bases. Sample: unsorted PBMCs, taken 3 years after starting antiretroviral therapy. The clonotype comes from a man between 45 and 60 years old with HIV. CDR3 bases: TGCGCCAGCAGCCCGGGGGTCTTCGATCAGCCCCAGCATTTT. Translating it yields CASSPGVFDQPQHF.